This T cell receptor (beta chain) was identified during a study of monozygotic twins with inflammatory bowel disease. With respect to this clonotype: What it binds is unknown.

The study, taken as a whole, reports: Healthy co-twins showed greater TCRbeta diversity (inverse Simpson) than IBD patients.

Nested amplification of TCRalpha and TCRbeta cDNA involved two PCRs of approximately 16 and 10 cycles. TCRdb reprocessed the 5' RACE reads, keeping one entry per CDR3 protein, no DNA. Recorded for this sample: 45,000 or so distinct CDR3 sequences. This CDR3 comprises 15 residues. Germline values: CDR1 DFQATT, CDR2 SNEGSKA (reference sequence). This TCR derives from a human donor with ulcerative colitis or Crohn's disease, or a healthy co-twin of an affected twin (not recorded which). Material for sequencing was blood. The chain couples TRBV20-1 to TRBJ2-7; no DNA is available, so the TRBD2 call from TCRdb remains unchecked. The CDR3 loop reads CSARDREGKTYEQYF.